Sequencing of this T cell receptor (beta chain) was carried out in a study of blood T cell repertoires in COVID-19. Study overall: From the United States, Italy and Spain came samples of acute and convalescent COVID-19. From T cells, B-cell-depleted T cells, or PBMCs came the material, which was cDNA or gDNA.

In the original processing: The authors estimated nucleated cell counts from reference gene primer amplification. Sequencing was performed with immunoSEQ multiplex PCR; in TCRdb, only in-frame clones are kept and a portion is missing. D and trimming come from the DNA, and the V and J calls and clone size come from that table. The sample includes 150,000 to 200,000 clones, 86% of them seen just once. Seattle patient enrollment occurred during active infection, with longitudinal follow-up thereafter. The germline gives CDR1 LNHDA, CDR2 SQIVND (reference sequence). The CDR3 contains 14 residues. Between the trimmed V and J ends, which lost 7 bases and 0 bases, there was a span of 10 bases. This clone was detected only once.

Sequenced sample: peripheral blood. The source is a woman aged 55-69 years with COVID-19, enrolled during active disease. The J gene is TRBJ2-1, the V gene TRBV19; D unclear. CDR3 DNA: TGTGCCAGTACCAGACTCGGCTCCTACAATGAGCAGTTCTTC. Its translation: CASTRLGSYNEQFF. The entire variable domain, with the rest obtained from reference TRBV19 and TRBJ2-1, is as follows: DGGITQSPKYLFRKEGQNVTLSCEQNLNHDAMYWYRQDPGQGLRLIYYSQIVNDFQKGDIAEGYSVSREKKESFPLTVTSAQKNPTAFYLCASTRLGSYNEQFFGPGTRLTVL.